This T cell receptor (beta chain) originates from a study of blood T cells in healthy people across ages. The study, taken as a whole, reports: Considered underestimates were the diversity estimates obtained from one million T cells. Compared with aged donors, long-lived donors showed fewer expanded clones, suggesting selection.

The CDR3 runs to 14 residues. CDR1 DFQATT and CDR2 SNEGSKA come from the germline V gene (reference sequence). Ranging in age from roughly 6 to 95, the donors were healthy Caucasian individuals from Russia. Isolation yielded PBMCs, at least 6 million per sample, in every case. This clonotype was counted many times. The target antigen is unknown. A J-beta primer mix and a sample-barcoded 5' primer were used in a second PCR of about 7 to 12 cycles. TCRdb re-analysed the 5' RACE reads in MiXCR, keeping a single row per CDR3 protein. The top ten hold over 10% of the sample, which has about a million distinct CDR3 sequences, more than 30% seen once.

Source material: blood. The TCR was taken from a man between 18 and 35 years old in good health. The chain carries TRBV20-1 and TRBJ2-3, with 8 bases matching TRBD2. CDR3 coding DNA: TGCAGCGCTCTCTTGGGCGGGGGGACAGATACGCAGTATTTT. Amino acids: CSALLGGGTDTQYF.